The 24 T cell receptor beta chains reported below all come from one sample, sequenced in a study of T cell clonotyping in hematopoietic cell transplantation. Time point meaning: recipient sample about 28 days before transplant, after cytoreduction. The table came from immunoSEQ multiplex PCR; TCRdb's copy has only in-frame clones and leaves some out. The data contain tens of thousands of clones, more than 70% of them singletons. The source material was peripheral blood mononuclear cells, sampled before stem cell transplant. The receptors derive from a man in his fifties or sixties with myelodysplastic syndrome. Some clones in this sample may be carry-over from other donors' samples.

The chain has TRBV30 and TRBJ1-6, with D uncertain. Germline CDR1 reads GTSNPN; CDR2 reads SVGIG (reference sequence). Trimming removed 4 bases at V and 12 bases at J, with 7 bases between. The CDR3 covers 10 residues. CDR3 residues: CAWKVRPLHF. CDR3 in DNA: TGTGCCTGGAAGGTCAGACCCCTCCACTTT.

The chain links TRBV2 to TRBJ2-1; D remains unclear. The CDR3 spans 15 residues. V was trimmed by 3 bases and J by 2 bases, leaving 11 bases between them. From germline, CDR1 is SNHLY and CDR2 FYNNEI. This chain's CDR3 is CASSDHPQTYNEQFF. The CDR3 bases are TGTGCCAGCAGTGACCATCCCCAGACCTACAATGAGCAGTTCTTC.

The chain uses TRBV4-2 and TRBJ1-6; 9 nucleotides line up with TRBD1. The CDR3 consists of 18 residues. J gave up 1 base and V 3 bases, and 7 bases lay outside the gene matches. Germline V gene data show CDR1 as LGHNA and CDR2 as YNFKEQ. The CDR3 DNA reads as TGTGCCAGCAGCCAGGCGAAGACAGGGGGGTCCTATAATTCACCCCTCCACTTT. This sequence encodes CASSQAKTGGSYNSPLHF.

The rearrangement links TRBV29-1 to TRBJ1-3; tentatively, D is TRBD1 (5 bases). Looked up from germline, CDR1 is SQVTM and CDR2 is ANQGSEA. The CDR3 is 13 residues long. The V and J ends lost 6 bases and 1 base respectively, with 10 bases between them. The CDR3 bases are TGCAGCGTCGGCGGGACGTCTGGAAACACCATATATTTT. This sequence encodes CSVGGTSGNTIYF.

This clone was detected only a few times. The chain recombines TRBV4-1 with TRBJ2-2; TRBD2 matches 8 bases. The germline gives CDR1 MGHRA, CDR2 YSYEKL. V trimming: 0 bases; J trimming: 1 base; junction bases outside the gene matches: 7. There are 18 residues in the CDR3. The CDR3 bases are TGCGCCAGCAGCCAAGATGGATCGGGGGGGAGGAACACCGGGGAGCTGTTTTTT. Translated: CASSQDGSGGRNTGELFF.

The chain couples TRBV2 to TRBJ2-7; perhaps TRBD2 as D (5 bases). Germline V gene sequence: CDR1 SNHLY, CDR2 FYNNEI. CDR3 size: 13 residues. V lost 1 base to trimming and J lost 6 bases, with 10 bases between them. Here the CDR3 reads CASSEERVGEQYF. CDR3 coding DNA: TGTGCCAGCAGTGAAGAGAGGGTTGGCGAGCAGTACTTC.

The J gene is TRBJ2-7, the V gene TRBV6-5; 8 bases line up with TRBD1. CDR3 length: 15 residues. V lost 10 bases, J lost 2 bases, and 13 bases stayed unmatched. Germline CDR1 MNHEY, CDR2 SVGAGI. CDR3 DNA sequence: TGTGCCACAGGGGGCGTCAGGGACAACACCTACGAGCAGTACTTC. Translating gives CATGGVRDNTYEQYF.

The rearrangement joins TRBV6-6 to TRBJ2-3, with 9 bases that match TRBD2. After removal of 6 bases from V and 5 bases from J, the junction contained 0 bases not matched to a gene. The CDR3 covers 12 residues. The germline CDR1 and CDR2 sequences are MNHNY and SVGAGI (reference sequence). CDR3 residues: CASRTSGDTQYF. In DNA, the CDR3 is TGTGCCAGCAGGACTAGCGGAGATACGCAGTATTTT.

The table lists this clone with a count of one. The chain's CDR3 is CASAGNTQYF. CDR3 bases: TGTGCCAGTGCGGGGAATACGCAGTATTTT. The chain is built from TRBV28 and TRBJ2-3, with a possible D match to TRBD2 (6 bases). Trimming took off 9 bases at V and 7 bases at J, with 8 bases between the two ends. The CDR3 spans 10 residues. In germline, CDR1 is MDHEN, CDR2 SYDVKM.

The V and J genes are TRBV19 and TRBJ2-5, with a weak D call TRBD2 (6 bases). With 3 bases removed from V and 4 bases from J, the gap between germline ends came to 15 bases. This CDR3 has 15 amino acids. The germline gives CDR1 LNHDA, CDR2 SQIVND (reference sequence). CDR3: CASSIGLPGVETQYF. CDR3 DNA sequence: TGTGCCAGTAGTATCGGGCTACCGGGGGTAGAGACCCAGTACTTC.

The chain recombines TRBV5-8 with TRBJ2-1; TRBD1 agrees at 7 bases. Per the germline V gene, CDR1 is SGHTS and CDR2 is YDEGEE. The CDR3 sequence is 14 residues long. V lost 2 bases and J lost 8; bases outside the gene matches: 7. The CDR3 coding sequence is TGTGCCAGCAGCTTCACGACAGGGTCCGATGAGCAGTTCTTC. Translating it yields CASSFTTGSDEQFF.

The chain carries TRBV25-1 and TRBJ2-2; D is undetermined. This CDR3 is 14 amino acids long. Looked up from germline, CDR1 is MGHDK and CDR2 is SYGVNS. Trimming took 2 bases from V and 2 from J, leaving 6 bases between them. The CDR3 nucleotides are TGTGCCAGCAGTGAAATTGACAACACCGGGGAGCTGTTTTTT. It is translated as CASSEIDNTGELFF.

The rearrangement uses TRBV2 and TRBJ1-6, with 7 bases matching TRBD1. Germline V gene sequence: CDR1 SNHLY, CDR2 FYNNEI. The length of the CDR3 is 15 residues. Trimming at V came to 5 bases and at J to 7 bases, leaving 8 bases not matched to a gene. This CDR3 is CASSPGGTFNSPLHF. CDR3 bases: TGTGCCAGCAGTCCAGGGGGGACATTCAATTCACCCCTCCACTTT.

This clone was observed a handful of times. The J gene is TRBJ1-1, the V gene TRBV6-1; no clear D. Looked up from germline, CDR1 is MNHNS and CDR2 is SASEGT. CDR3 length equals 13 residues. The germline V and J ends were trimmed by 4 bases and 6 bases, with 12 bases remaining between them. CDR3 sequence: CASSAEGAAEAFF. Here the CDR3 DNA reads TGTGCCAGCAGTGCTGAGGGAGCGGCTGAAGCTTTCTTT.

The V gene is TRBV6-5, the J gene TRBJ2-5; TRBD2 aligns across 9 bases. Trimming cost V 5 bases and J 5 bases; bases outside gene matches: 9. The CDR3 has 15 residues. Germline V CDR1 and CDR2: MNHEY, SVGAGI. The CDR3 DNA reads as TGTGCCAGCAGTCCCGGCGGGAGGGGAGGGGAGACCCAGTACTTC. Encoded protein: CASSPGGRGGETQYF.

The chain links TRBV30 to TRBJ2-7, with 9 bases lining up with TRBD1. In germline, CDR1 is GTSNPN, CDR2 SVGIG (reference sequence). With 3 bases clipped from V and 0 bases from J, the junction kept 3 bases outside the gene matches. CDR3 length: 14 amino acids. CDR3 in amino acids: CAWSTGGSSYEQYF. CDR3 nucleotides: TGTGCCTGGAGCACAGGGGGCAGCTCCTACGAGCAGTACTTC.

This chain links TRBV5-4 with TRBJ2-5; 8 nucleotides align to TRBD2. This CDR3 is 15 amino acids long. J gave up 2 bases and V 6 bases, and 9 bases lay outside the gene matches. CDR1 is SGHNT, CDR2 YYREEE, per germline (reference sequence). CDR3 sequence reads: CASTSGGGLQETQYF. The CDR3 bases are TGTGCCAGCACCTCCGGGGGGGGGCTACAAGAGACCCAGTACTTC.

This sequence joins TRBV27 and TRBJ2-5; no firm D call. The better agreement between TRBJ2-7 and the DNA end casts doubt on the J call. This CDR3 has 11 residues. Germline values: CDR1 MNHEY, CDR2 SMNVEV (reference sequence). CDR3 bases: TGTGCCAGCAGTGGATTTGACGAGCAGTACTTC. It encodes CASSGFDEQYF.

The V and J genes are TRBV28 and TRBJ2-5; no definite D call. Germline lookup yields CDR1 MDHEN and CDR2 SYDVKM. Trimming shortened V by 6 bases and J by 4 bases, and 6 bases separated the two germline ends. The CDR3 has 11 amino acids. The DNA for the CDR3 is TGTGCCAGCAGCCTGATAGAGACCCAGTACTTC. Its translation: CASSLIETQYF.

The chain has TRBV28 and TRBJ1-4; TRBD1 matches at 9 bases. Germline CDR1 reads MDHEN; CDR2 reads SYDVKM. V was clipped by 5 bases and J by 6 bases; unmatched bases: 4. The CDR3 sequence is 14 residues long. CDR3 region: CASSDRGRDEKLFF. In DNA form, the CDR3 reads TGTGCCAGCAGTGACAGGGGGAGGGATGAAAAACTGTTTTTT.

The gene calls are TRBV4-2 and TRBJ2-7, with 8 bases lining up with TRBD2. With 4 bases clipped from V and 2 bases from J, the junction kept 7 bases outside the gene matches. Germline V CDR1 and CDR2: LGHNA, YNFKEQ. CDR3 size: 15 residues. CDR3 DNA: TGTGCCAGCAGCCTACCAACTAGCGGAACCTACGAGCAGTACTTC. Translated, it gives CASSLPTSGTYEQYF.

The J gene is TRBJ2-2, the V gene TRBV1; the table's D call, TRBD2, has no DNA check behind it. TRBV1 is recorded as a pseudogene. The CDR3 spans 17 residues. The CDR3 DNA reads as TGCACCAGCAGCCACCTACTAGCGCGATCGAACACCGGGGAGCTGTTTTTT. Translation: CTSSHLLARSNTGELFF.

The sample holds a few counts of this clone. The rearrangement joins TRBV19 to TRBJ2-1; 12 bases are shared with TRBD2. From germline, CDR1 is LNHDA and CDR2 SQIVND (reference sequence). The V segment lost 4 bases and the J segment 4 bases; nucleotides outside the gene matches: 2. The CDR3 runs to 15 residues. The CDR3 here is CASSKTSGGYNEQFF. Written as DNA, the CDR3 is TGTGCCAGTAGTAAGACTAGCGGGGGTTACAATGAGCAGTTCTTC.

This chain joins TRBV30 and TRBJ2-7; D is perhaps TRBD1 or TRBD2 (5 bases each). The V end was cut by 2 bases, the J end by 5 bases, with 19 bases between. The CDR3 extends over 15 amino acids. The germline V gene has CDR1 GTSNPN and CDR2 SVGIG (reference sequence). CDR3 residues: CAWSHGTLPGNEQYF. DNA of the CDR3: TGTGCCTGGAGTCACGGGACCCTCCCTGGCAACGAGCAGTACTTC.